This T cell receptor beta chain is from a study of CD8 T cells in Susac syndrome. An amount of RNA that ranged from roughly 0.5 to 1 ug was reverse transcribed with random hexamers. TCRdb analysed the immunoSEQ multiplex PCR reads with MiXCR anew, one entry per CDR3 protein. Of 130,000 or so distinct CDR3 sequences listed, roughly 76% were seen once; the top ten hold about 0.51%. The germline CDR1 and CDR2 sequences are MDHEN and SYDVKM. The CDR3 consists of 16 residues. Trimming cost V 6 bases and J 3 bases, with 18 bases left between them. This TCR derives from a human donor with multiple sclerosis. The J gene is TRBJ2-1, the V gene TRBV28; tentative D call: TRBD1 (6 bases). The sequenced material came from CD8+ T cells from PBMCs. For the CDR3, the DNA is TGTGCCAGCAGCCCCGCGCGAGGACAGATCTACAATGAGCAGTTCTTC. Its translation: CASSPARGQIYNEQFF.